The 7 T cell receptor beta chains reported below all come from one sample, sequenced in a study of shared clonotypes between healthy human individuals. Cells designated naive CD8 were CD45RO-negative and were positively selected for CCR7, with terminally differentiated effector memory CD45RA+ cells excluded. Sequencing used immunoSEQ multiplex PCR; TCRdb keeps in-frame clones, though not all of them. The sample holds about 2.1 million clones, over 85% seen once. The source material was naive CD8+ T cells from PBMCs. These receptors were obtained from a man aged 18 to 29 in good health. Some clones in this sample may be carry-over from other donors' samples.

This clone was recorded only once. The chain couples TRBV7-9 to TRBJ2-7; D remains ambiguous. The germline V and J ends were trimmed by 3 bases and 7 bases, with 13 bases remaining between them. Per the germline V gene, CDR1 is SEHNR and CDR2 is FQNEAQ (reference sequence). The CDR3 consists of 13 residues. CDR3 residues: CASSFQGLQEQYF. The CDR3 region has the DNA TGTGCCAGCAGCTTCCAAGGGTTGCAGGAGCAGTACTTC.

This chain joins TRBV27 and TRBJ2-7; no definite D call. Germline CDR1 and CDR2: MNHEY and SMNVEV (reference sequence). Trimming shortened V by 4 bases and J by 5 bases, and 12 bases separated the two germline ends. The CDR3 runs 13 residues. Here the CDR3 reads CASSYAAAHEQYF. CDR3 nucleotides: TGTGCCAGCAGTTACGCCGCTGCCCACGAGCAGTACTTC.

The rearrangement joins TRBV19 to TRBJ2-7; 9 bases match TRBD1. The CDR3 has 13 amino acids. Germline V gene sequence: CDR1 LNHDA, CDR2 SQIVND (reference sequence). J was trimmed by 3 bases and V by 5 bases; bases with no gene match: 2. The CDR3 sequence is CASSYRGLYEQYF. The CDR3, as DNA: TGTGCCAGTAGTTACAGGGGGCTCTACGAGCAGTACTTC.

J is TRBJ1-1 and V is TRBV7-9; D not certain. Germline CDR1 reads SEHNR; CDR2 reads FQNEAQ (reference sequence). Trimming removed 2 bases at V and 2 bases at J, with 15 bases between. The CDR3 extends over 16 amino acids. For the CDR3, the DNA is TGTGCCAGCAGCTTAAGGATGGAGAGGGTAAACACTGAAGCTTTCTTT. This translates into CASSLRMERVNTEAFF.

The chain is built from TRBV27 and TRBJ2-7, with D possibly matching TRBD2 (6 bases). The V gene's germline CDR1 is MNHEY and CDR2 SMNVEV (reference sequence). The CDR3 length is 15 residues. Trimming pared 4 bases from V and 3 bases from J, leaving 16 bases between. The CDR3 spells CASSSRGGNSYEQYF. CDR3 in DNA: TGTGCCAGCAGTTCTCGGGGCGGGAATAGCTACGAGCAGTACTTC.

The chain has TRBV2 and TRBJ2-1; D call uncertain. The CDR3 has 14 residues. Trimming removed 6 bases from V and 5 bases from J, with 14 bases in between. Germline lookup yields CDR1 SNHLY and CDR2 FYNNEI. The CDR3 reads CASRPGGLHNEQFF. CDR3 DNA: TGTGCCAGCAGACCCGGCGGCCTACACAATGAGCAGTTCTTC.

The chain has TRBV28 and TRBJ1-1; D perhaps matches TRBD1 (5 bases). Trimming took off 6 bases at V and 4 bases at J, with 12 bases between the two ends. The CDR3 has 13 residues. Germline CDR1 is MDHEN and CDR2 is SYDVKM. CDR3 amino acids: CASRVRGGTEAFF. The CDR3 DNA reads as TGTGCCAGCAGAGTACGGGGGGGCACTGAAGCTTTCTTT.